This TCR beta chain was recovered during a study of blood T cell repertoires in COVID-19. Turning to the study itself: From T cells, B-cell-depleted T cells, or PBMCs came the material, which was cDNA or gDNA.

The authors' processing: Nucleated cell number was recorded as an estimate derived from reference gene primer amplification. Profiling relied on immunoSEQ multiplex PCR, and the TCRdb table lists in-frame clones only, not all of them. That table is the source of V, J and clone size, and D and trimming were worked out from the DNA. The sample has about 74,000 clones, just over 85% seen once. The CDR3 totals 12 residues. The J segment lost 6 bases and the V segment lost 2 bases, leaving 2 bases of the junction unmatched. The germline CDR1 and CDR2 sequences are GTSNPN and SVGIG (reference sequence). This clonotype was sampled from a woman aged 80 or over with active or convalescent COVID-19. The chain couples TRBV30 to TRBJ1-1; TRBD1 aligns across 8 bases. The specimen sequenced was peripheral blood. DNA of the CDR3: TGTGCCTGGAGTCGACAGGGGCCTGAAGCTTTCTTT. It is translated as CAWSRQGPEAFF.